This T cell receptor beta chain was observed in a study of CD8+ T cells in alopecia areata. Across the whole study: It was approximately 6-11-week-old female C3H/HeJ mice that received skin from roughly 6-13-month-old C3H/HeJ graft donors with spontaneous alopecia.

V shed 4 bases, J shed 3 bases, and the junction held 5 bases outside the gene matches. The CDR3 has 14 amino acids. Per germline, CDR1 NSQYPW and CDR2 LRSPGD (reference sequence). A few counts support this clone. A far larger clone is one base from this, pointing to a likely read error. The listed genes are named as in mouse. Sequencing ends 4 residues short of the CDR3 end; the germline J gene provides the rest. Other nucleotide sequences in the sample specify the same CDR3. TCR sequencing used cDNA made by reverse transcription of extracted RNA. Clones were read by immunoSEQ multiplex PCR, and TCRdb kept only the in-frame ones, dropping some. This sample shows under 2,000 clones and no singletons; around 53% rests with the ten largest.

The origin of this receptor is a C3H/HeJ mouse with alopecia areata. MHC haplotype: H2-k. Sequenced input: lesional skin. The chain uses TRBV1 and TRBJ1-1; 7 bases agree with TRBD1. The CDR3 bases that were read are TGCACCTGCAGTGAGGGGGCCCGTTACACA. Translating gives CTCSEGARYT. The full-length CDR3 reads as CTCSEGARYTEVFF.